This is a list of T cell receptor beta chains from one sample in a study of human CD8 memory T cell subsets. TCRdb reprocessed the 5' RACE reads, keeping one entry per CDR3 protein, no DNA. The specimen's table records about 11,000 distinct CDR3 sequences. What was sequenced was CD8+ T cells from PBMCs. These receptors all stem from a human donor in good health. The CDR3 runs from the conserved cysteine through the conserved F or W. A clone size is listed for some rows: how often the clone was seen (once, few, many), or a class if it is expanded.

V gene: TRBV14
J gene: TRBJ1-1
clone size: medium-sized
CDR3 protein: CASSATQENTEAFF

V gene: TRBV6-2/TRBV6-3
J gene: TRBJ2-1
clone size: medium-sized
CDR3 protein: CASTGQGSNEQFF

V gene: TRBV28
J gene: TRBJ2-1
clone size: medium-sized
CDR3 protein: CASAITDEQFF

V gene: TRBV30
J gene: TRBJ2-3
clone size: NA
CDR3 protein: CARGDRAWADTQYF

V gene: TRBV15
J gene: TRBJ2-7
clone size: NA
CDR3 protein: CATSRTGFSYEQYF

V gene: TRBV15
J gene: TRBJ1-5
clone size: NA
CDR3 protein: CATRRQGINQPQHF

V gene: TRBV20-1
J gene: TRBJ2-5
clone size: NA
CDR3 protein: CSATPGSWETQYF

V gene: TRBV10-3
J gene: TRBJ2-1
clone size: NA
CDR3 protein: CAISESPGTSGTPNEQFF

V gene: TRBV4-2
J gene: TRBJ1-3
clone size: NA
CDR3 protein: CASSQAFSGNTIYF

V gene: TRBV28
J gene: TRBJ1-6
clone size: NA
CDR3 protein: CASSFRTGARGSPLHF

V gene: TRBV20-1
J gene: TRBJ2-4
clone size: NA
CDR3 protein: CSARDKIHGDAWDIQYF

V gene: TRBV6-5
J gene: TRBJ1-4
clone size: NA
CDR3 protein: CASSYGWGEKLFF

V gene: TRBV5-6
J gene: TRBJ2-3
clone size: NA
CDR3 protein: CASSPGQGTDTQYF

V gene: TRBV6-2/TRBV6-3
J gene: TRBJ2-1
clone size: medium-sized
CDR3 protein: CASELAGGLDEQFF

V gene: TRBV28
J gene: TRBJ2-2
clone size: NA
CDR3 protein: CASSLLAGWSGELFF

V gene: TRBV29-1
J gene: TRBJ1-1
clone size: medium-sized
CDR3 protein: CSVEDPGREPPEAFF

V gene: TRBV10-3
J gene: TRBJ2-7
clone size: NA
CDR3 protein: CAISSGPHYEQYF

V gene: TRBV6-4
J gene: TRBJ2-3
clone size: NA
CDR3 protein: CASSDAASGTDTQYF

V gene: TRBV9
J gene: TRBJ2-1
clone size: NA
CDR3 protein: CASSVGGRTYNEQFF

V gene: TRBV21-1
J gene: TRBJ2-5
clone size: NA
CDR3 protein: CASSKEGRGLARAETQYF

V gene: TRBV7-9
J gene: TRBJ2-5
clone size: NA
CDR3 protein: CASSLVGREYKRPQYF

V gene: TRBV3-1
J gene: TRBJ2-5
clone size: NA
CDR3 protein: CASSLRLAGETQYF